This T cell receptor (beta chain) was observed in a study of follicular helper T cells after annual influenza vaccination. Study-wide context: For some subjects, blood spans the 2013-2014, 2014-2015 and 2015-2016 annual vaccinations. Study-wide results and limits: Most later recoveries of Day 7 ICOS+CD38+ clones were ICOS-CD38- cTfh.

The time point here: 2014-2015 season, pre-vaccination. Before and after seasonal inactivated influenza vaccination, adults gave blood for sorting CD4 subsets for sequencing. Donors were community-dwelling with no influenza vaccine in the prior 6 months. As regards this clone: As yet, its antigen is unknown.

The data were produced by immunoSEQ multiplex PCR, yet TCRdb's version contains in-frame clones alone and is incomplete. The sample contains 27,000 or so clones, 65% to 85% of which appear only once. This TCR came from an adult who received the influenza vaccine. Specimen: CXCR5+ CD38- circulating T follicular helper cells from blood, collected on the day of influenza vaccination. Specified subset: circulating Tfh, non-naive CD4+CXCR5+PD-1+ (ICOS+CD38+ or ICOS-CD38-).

CDR3 coding DNA: TGTGCCAGCTCTTACAGGGAAGCCGACGAGCAGTACTTC. Translating it yields CASSYREADEQYF. J is TRBJ2-7 and V is TRBV18, with D possibly TRBD1 on 6 matching bases. CDR1 and CDR2 from the germline V gene are KGHSH and LQKENI. The V and J ends lost 6 bases and 5 bases respectively, with 14 bases between them. The CDR3 contains 13 residues.